This TCR beta chain emerged from a study of control samples from healthy donors and cancer patients. Measured with immunoSEQ multiplex PCR; TCRdb has only the in-frame clones, and not every one. The table lists more than 100,000 clones, around 93% of them singletons. The TCR comes from a young man in good health. Sample: blood.

CDR3 bases: TGTGCCAGCAGCGCTGGGACTAGCCCCTACGAGCAGTACTTC. Translation gives CASSAGTSPYEQYF. The chain joins TRBV9 to TRBJ2-7; 9 nucleotides agree with TRBD2. Per germline, CDR1 SGDLS and CDR2 YYNGEE. V shed 3 bases and J 2 bases; nucleotides not matched to a gene: 3. This CDR3 is 14 amino acids long.